This T cell receptor beta chain is from a study of PD-1 blockade in classical Hodgkin lymphoma. Turning to the study itself: It was nivolumab at 3 mg/kg, given intravenously every 2 weeks, that patients received.

On this clone: Its antigen is undetermined.

The CDR3 covers 14 residues. V was cut by 5 bases and J by 2 bases, with 12 bases left in between. Germline V gene lookup returns CDR1 SEHNR and CDR2 FQNEAQ (reference sequence). Study-level findings and limits: Newly diagnosed and completely responding patients shared comparable baseline diversity. By C4D1, diversity of CD4+ TCRs had risen significantly, whereas that of CD8+ TCRs had not.

Indicated time point: cycle 4 day 1 (C4D1), after around six weeks of nivolumab. Each and every patient relapsed after autologous stem cell transplantation, and patients got differing brentuximab vedotin exposure. Complete response, partial response or progressive disease constituted the best response categories observed. The table came from immunoSEQ multiplex PCR; TCRdb's copy has only in-frame clones and leaves some out. The table shows about 32,000 clones, with about four fifths occurring only once. The specimen comprised peripheral blood mononuclear cells (PBMCs), sampled before the fourth cycle of nivolumab. The sequence was obtained from a human donor with classical Hodgkin lymphoma. The chain combines TRBV7-9 with TRBJ2-5; D is unclear. The CDR3: CASSPGRPQETQYF. The CDR3 nucleotides read TGTGCCAGCAGCCCCGGACGGCCTCAAGAGACCCAGTACTTC.